This T cell receptor beta chain was identified in a study of T cell responses to AZD1222 COVID-19 vaccine (dated by TCRdb to the early 2020s). In terms of the full investigation: AZD1222 recipients given second doses at about 4 weeks or at about 12 weeks were pooled, since spike-specific TCR depth and breadth were not found to differ between the two schedules. A total of about 230 trial participants underwent TCR sequencing, of whom 200 to 220 received two doses of AZD1222 and about 25 received two doses of the MenACWY control vaccine. Trial participants were enrolled by age into 18-55, 56-69 and 70-plus year subgroups, with around 150, 28 and 57 TCR-sequenced participants respectively. General study outcomes and caveats: Only a handful of AZD1222 recipients were SARS-CoV-2 seropositive at baseline, limiting conclusions about previously exposed vaccinees. Participants were mostly white British, with more females than males. The authors suggested clonal diversity may have been underestimated. Reportedly, close to half of the unique spike-specific TCRs recognized epitopes lying outside the regions that are mutated in the B.1.351 and B.1.1.7 variants. Because no samples from the day 14 peak response were available, repertoires could be characterized only after the peak T cell response. Spike-specific TCR breadth and depth rose significantly after two AZD1222 doses compared with day 0 and with MenACWY recipients. The whole spike protein was spanned by vaccine-associated CD4 TCRs, and dominant responses were seen in regions 160-218 and 743-854. The 56-69-year group was small, and its depth increase did not reach significance, likely because of low power.

The CDR3 regions of human TCRbeta chains were analyzed by immunosequencing. Under the source paper's analysis protocol: Repertoire TCRs were matched against a reference library of SARS-CoV-2-specific TCRs generated with the MIRA antigen-specificity platform. Breadth was defined as the fraction of unique TCRs that were SARS-CoV-2-associated, and depth was defined as the fraction of total T cells that were SARS-CoV-2-associated. Using the MIRA data, every spike-specific TCR was mapped to the spike region that the TCR reacted to and assigned to either a CD4 or a CD8 class. Log10-transformed breadth and depth values were compared by one-way ANOVA with Sidak's multiple comparisons tests. This is the immuneACCESS table as TCRdb keeps it, with only in-frame sequences that have V and J called. A part of the clones is gone; compared with another copy, unresolved V genes explain less than half, and the rest is unexplained. V, J and clone size were drawn from that table, and D and trimming were deduced from the DNA. The sample has more than 95,000 clones on record, about 89% of them singletons. The ten biggest clones cover approximately 7% of the sample.

As to this clone: Its antigen is not yet known. No base quality information exists; no much larger clone differs at one position.

V is clipped by 5 bases and J by 0 bases, and the sequence between their germline boundaries is 11 bases long. The germline V gene specifies SGHVS as CDR1 and FNYEAQ as CDR2. The CDR3 holds 15 amino acids from the cysteine to the phenylalanine. CDR3 DNA only is kept here, 45 bases in frame from base 1. Read against the paper, the sample's time point label means: baseline before first vaccination. Samples from vaccinated people were obtained from the UK trials COV001 and COV002, which included a single-blind randomized controlled phase 2/3 trial of AZD1222 (ChAdOx1 nCoV-19) in healthy adults. For TCRbeta chain sequencing, PBMC samples were collected from trial participants at day 0 and at day 28 after the second dose.

This sequence was found in an adult in good health. Sequences were derived from peripheral blood, sampled on day 0 of AZD1222 vaccination. The sequence is built from TRBV7-6 and TRBJ1-5; a confident D gene designation cannot be given. The sequenced DNA: TGTGCCAGCAGCCCCCAACCGAATAGCAATCAGCCCCAGCATTTT. It translates as CASSPQPNSNQPQHF.